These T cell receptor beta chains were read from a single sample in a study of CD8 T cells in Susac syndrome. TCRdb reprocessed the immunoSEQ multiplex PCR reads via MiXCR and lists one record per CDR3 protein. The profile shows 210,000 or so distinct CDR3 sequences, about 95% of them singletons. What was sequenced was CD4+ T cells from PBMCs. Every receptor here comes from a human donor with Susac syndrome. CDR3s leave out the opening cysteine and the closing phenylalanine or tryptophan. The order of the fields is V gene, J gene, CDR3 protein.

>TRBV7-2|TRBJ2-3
ASSLGYSGDTSTDTQY
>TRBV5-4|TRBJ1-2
ASSLVHKGYGYT
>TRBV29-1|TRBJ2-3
SVEKAGAGDTQY
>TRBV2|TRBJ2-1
ASRDEVVLQGSEQF
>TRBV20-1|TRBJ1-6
SARRTGENSPLH
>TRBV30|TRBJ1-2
AWSGMGQKHGYT
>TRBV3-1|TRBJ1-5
ASSQTDRGPPQH
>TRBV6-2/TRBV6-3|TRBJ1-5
ASSYEGQGARNQPQH
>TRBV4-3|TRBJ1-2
ASSQDAGTPNYGYT
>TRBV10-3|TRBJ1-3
ATWDRDSGNTIY
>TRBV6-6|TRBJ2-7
ASSSSDVKQY
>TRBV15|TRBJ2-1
ATSRDLTRSNEQF
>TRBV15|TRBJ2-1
ATSLALNEQF
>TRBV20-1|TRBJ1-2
SARQGDGYT